This T cell receptor beta chain was identified during a study of T cell responses to AZD1222 COVID-19 vaccine. Points on this clone: Antigen specificity is unknown.

Clones were sequenced by immunoSEQ multiplex PCR, and TCRdb holds only the in-frame ones, with some missing. The sample consists of roughly 150,000 clones, about 92% of them appearing once. Germline V CDR1 and CDR2: SGHRS, YFSETQ. V lost 1 base and J lost 6, with 13 bases in between. This CDR3 is built from 14 residues. Findings of the study overall: Only a handful of AZD1222 recipients, roughly six in all, had baseline seropositivity. Compared with day 0, the breadth and depth of the Spike-specific TCR repertoire rose significantly after two doses of AZD1222.

Sequencing used peripheral blood, obtained on day 0 of AZD1222 vaccination. The rearrangement uses TRBV5-1 and TRBJ1-2, with D maybe TRBD1 (5 bases). The sequence was collected from an adult in good health. Here the CDR3 reads CASSLPGGGNGYTF. The CDR3 DNA reads as TGCGCCAGCAGCTTGCCAGGTGGGGGGAATGGCTACACCTTC. The entire variable domain, with the rest obtained from reference TRBV5-1 and TRBJ1-2, is as follows: KAGVTQTPRYLIKTRGQQVTLSCSPISGHRSVSWYQQTPGQGLQFLFEYFSETQRNKGNFPGRFSGRQFSNSRSEMNVSTLELGDSALYLCASSLPGGGNGYTFGSGTRLTVV.